The clone carrying this T cell receptor beta chain was recorded many times. Its antigen is as yet unknown. This entry belongs to a study of identical twins. Study observations and caveats: The study reached conclusions through statistical analysis that was cross-sectional, not following the same donors.

Losses at the gene ends were 0 bases for V and 1 base for J; bases not matched to a gene: 5. Germline-derived CDR1 and CDR2 are LGHDT and YNNKEL (reference sequence). The CDR3 sequence is 18 residues long. Unique molecular identifiers were present on cDNA, and template switching added a universal primer site. Each CDR3 protein is one row after TCRdb ran MiXCR on the 5' RACE reads. The repertoire has some 900,000 distinct CDR3 sequences, more than 9% of them found once; the top ten carry 1.5% to 2%. The data were also submitted as part of a second study, on yellow fever vaccine responses in identical twins. That source reports: A vaccine T cell response that seemed partly convergent and partly personalized was reported in twins.

This chain links TRBV3-1 with TRBJ2-2; 10 nucleotides agree with TRBD2. Sequencing was performed on PBMCs. The TCR sequence derives from a woman aged 18-35 years in good health. CDR3 sequence: CASSQEGASGRNTGELFF. The CDR3 DNA reads as TGTGCCAGCAGCCAAGAGGGTGCTAGCGGGAGGAACACCGGGGAGCTGTTTTTT.